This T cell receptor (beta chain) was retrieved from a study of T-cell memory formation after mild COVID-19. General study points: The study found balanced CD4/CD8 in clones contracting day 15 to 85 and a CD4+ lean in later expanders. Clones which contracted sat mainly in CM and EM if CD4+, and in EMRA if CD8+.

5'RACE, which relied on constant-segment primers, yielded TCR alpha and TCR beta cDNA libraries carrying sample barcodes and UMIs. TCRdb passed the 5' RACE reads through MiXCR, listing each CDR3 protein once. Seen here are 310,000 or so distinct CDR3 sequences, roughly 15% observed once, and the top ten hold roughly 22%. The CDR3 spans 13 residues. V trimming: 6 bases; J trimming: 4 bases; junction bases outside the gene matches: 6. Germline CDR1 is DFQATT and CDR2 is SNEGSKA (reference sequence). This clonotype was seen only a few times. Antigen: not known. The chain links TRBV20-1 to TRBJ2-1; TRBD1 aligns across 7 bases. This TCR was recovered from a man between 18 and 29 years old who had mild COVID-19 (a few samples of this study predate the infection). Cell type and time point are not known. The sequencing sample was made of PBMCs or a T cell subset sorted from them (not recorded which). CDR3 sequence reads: CSATGTEYNEQFF. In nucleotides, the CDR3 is TGCAGTGCAACCGGGACAGAGTACAATGAGCAGTTCTTC.